Listed here are 17 T cell receptor beta chains from one sample, sequenced in a study of radiotherapy plus CTLA-4 blockade in lung cancer. Produced via immunoSEQ multiplex PCR; TCRdb's table is partial and in-frame only. The repertoire holds around 72,000 clones, 78% seen once, with 7.1% in the top ten. The starting material was peripheral blood, obtained from a patient treated with radiotherapy plus ipilimumab. Receptor source: a human donor with non-small cell lung cancer who had a complete response to radiotherapy plus ipilimumab.

This chain links TRBV18 with TRBJ2-3, with 7 nucleotides matching TRBD1. The V segment lost 1 base and the J segment 0 bases; nucleotides outside the gene matches: 1. This CDR3 contains 15 residues. Germline V gives CDR1 KGHSH, CDR2 LQKENI. The CDR3 bases are TGTGCCAGCTCACCACGGGGACAGAGCACAGATACGCAGTATTTT. It translates to CASSPRGQSTDTQYF.

This clone was observed once. The chain joins TRBV27 to TRBJ2-3; tentatively, D is TRBD2 (5 bases). Trimming cost V 1 base and J 2 bases, with 10 bases left between them. Per germline, CDR1 MNHEY and CDR2 SMNVEV (reference sequence). This CDR3 has 15 residues. The chain's CDR3 is CASSLYQRVTDTQYF. The CDR3 DNA sequence: TGTGCCAGCAGTTTATATCAGAGGGTCACAGATACGCAGTATTTT.

The chain uses TRBV6-5 and TRBJ2-3, with D perhaps matching TRBD1 (7 bases). Trimming pared 7 bases from V and 4 bases from J, leaving 15 bases between. Germline loops: CDR1 MNHEY, CDR2 SVGAGI. This CDR3 spans 14 amino acids. This CDR3 is CASTRLGGSDTQYF. The CDR3 region has the DNA TGTGCCAGCACCCGACTAGGGGGCTCAGATACGCAGTATTTT.

CDR3 DNA: TGTGCCAGCAGCTTGGCCAGCTCCTCCCGGGCAGATACGCAGTATTTT. Amino acid sequence: CASSLASSSRADTQYF. V usage is TRBV5-6 and J usage is TRBJ2-3; the D is unclear. V dropped 0 bases and J dropped 4 bases, with 15 bases sitting between them. CDR3 length: 16 amino acids. Germline CDR1 SGHDT, CDR2 YYEEEE. The variable domain in full, completed from reference TRBV5-6 and TRBJ2-3, reads DAGVTQSPTHLIKTRGQQVTLRCSPKSGHDTVSWYQQALGQGPQFIFQYYEEEERQRGNFPDRFSGHQFPNYSSELNVNALLLGDSALYLCASSLASSSRADTQYFGPGTRLTVL.

This chain links TRBV27 with TRBJ2-7; 9 bases map to TRBD2. Germline V lookup: CDR1 MNHEY, CDR2 SMNVEV (reference sequence). CDR3 size: 16 residues. V lost 5 bases, J lost 4 bases, and 12 bases stayed unmatched. CDR3 amino acids: CASSPRGLALGYEQYV. CDR3 DNA: TGTGCCAGCAGTCCAAGGGGACTAGCACTTGGGTACGAGCAGTACGTC.

The rearrangement joins TRBV5-6 to TRBJ2-3; D is possibly TRBD2 (5 bases). CDR1 and CDR2 (germline): SGHDT, YYEEEE. The ends were cut back, 2 bases at V and 5 bases at J, with 9 bases in the middle. This CDR3 is built from 13 residues. In nucleotides, the CDR3 is TGTGCCAGCAGCTTAGGTCGGGGAGATACGCAGTATTTT. Translating gives CASSLGRGDTQYF.

Concerning this clone: The junction and the germline gene differ at one end; a read error may be behind it. Different DNA sequences within this sample yield the same CDR3. The chain has TRBV6-1 and TRBJ2-1; 10 nucleotides align to TRBD2. This CDR3 is 16 amino acids long. Germline CDR1 is MNHNS and CDR2 is SASEGT. The CDR3 DNA reads as TGCGCCAGCAGCGAAGCGGCTAGCGGGAGTACCAATGAGCAGTTCTTC. It translates to CASSEAASGSTNEQFF.

This clone was counted only a few times. The rearrangement joins TRBV11-3 to TRBJ2-1; D perhaps matches TRBD2 (5 bases). The CDR3 is made up of 19 amino acids. Germline CDR1 and CDR2: SGHNT and YENEEA. V was cut by 5 bases and J by 3 bases, with 26 bases left in between. The CDR3 sequence is CASSPRGLGLDPYYNEQFF. The CDR3 DNA is TGTGCCAGCAGCCCCCGGGGTCTTGGTTTGGATCCCTACTACAATGAGCAGTTCTTC.

There are a few counts of this clone. The V gene is TRBV5-6, the J gene TRBJ1-6; D unclear. The length of the CDR3 is 14 residues. The V gene lost 2 bases and the J gene lost 9 bases, with 12 bases spanning the gap. Looked up from germline, CDR1 is SGHDT and CDR2 is YYEEEE. CDR3 in amino acids: CASSLTAGGSPLHF. In DNA form, the CDR3 reads TGTGCCAGCAGCTTAACTGCGGGCGGTTCACCCCTCCACTTT.

The genes are TRBV4-3 and TRBJ2-7; the match to TRBD2 covers 7 bases. The CDR3 has 14 amino acids. Germline lookup yields CDR1 LGHNA and CDR2 YSLEER. V shed 0 bases, J shed 3 bases, and the junction held 2 bases outside the gene matches. The CDR3 nucleotides read TGCGCCAGCAGCCAAGAAGGGGACTACTACGAGCAGTACTTC. Translation gives CASSQEGDYYEQYF.

The chain joins TRBV9 to TRBJ1-3; D unclear. The germline V gene has CDR1 SGDLS and CDR2 YYNGEE. The germline V and J ends were trimmed by 6 bases and 0 bases, with 10 bases remaining between them. This CDR3 spans 14 amino acids. The CDR3 sequence: CASNRGDSGNTIYF. Written as DNA, the CDR3 is TGTGCCAGCAACCGGGGAGACTCTGGAAACACCATATATTTT. The full variable domain, in which reference TRBV9 and TRBJ1-3 provide the parts outside the CDR3, is DSGVTQTPKHLITATGQRVTLRCSPRSGDLSVYWYQQSLDQGLQFLIQYYNGEERAKGNILERFSAQQFPDLHSELNLSSLELGDSALYFCASNRGDSGNTIYFGEGSWLTVV.

J is TRBJ1-5 and V is TRBV16, with a weak D call TRBD1 (5 bases). Germline CDR1 reads KGHSY; CDR2 reads FQNENV. The length of the CDR3 is 15 residues. V lost 0 bases to trimming and J lost 7 bases, with 13 bases between them. For the CDR3, the DNA is TGTGCCAGCAGCCAATCCCAGGGCCAGGGCCAGCCCCAGCATTTT. Translated, it gives CASSQSQGQGQPQHF. The variable domain in full, completed from reference TRBV16 and TRBJ1-5, reads GEEVAQTPKHLVRGEGQKAKLYCAPIKGHSYVFWYQQVLKNEFKFLISFQNENVFDETGMPKERFSAKCLPNSPCSLEIQATKLEDSAVYFCASSQSQGQGQPQHFGDGTRLSIL.

The chain links TRBV7-9 to TRBJ2-5, with D hard to call. The CDR3 is made up of 14 amino acids. Trimming pared 6 bases from V and 1 base from J, leaving 12 bases between. The germline gives CDR1 SEHNR, CDR2 FQNEAQ (reference sequence). The CDR3 loop is CASRPATAQETQYF. The CDR3 DNA is TGTGCCAGCAGACCAGCCACCGCCCAAGAGACCCAGTACTTC.

This chain uses TRBV14 with TRBJ1-1; 9 nucleotides match TRBD1. After removal of 4 bases from V and 3 bases from J, the junction contained 9 bases not matched to a gene. Germline CDR1 reads SGHDN; CDR2 reads FVKESK. The CDR3 has 16 amino acids. DNA for the CDR3: TGTGCCAGCAGCCTCTTGGACAGGGGACGATACACTGAAGCTTTCTTT. Amino acids: CASSLLDRGRYTEAFF.

The rearrangement links TRBV6-1 to TRBJ2-5; no reliable D call. V dropped 3 bases and J dropped 0 bases, with 5 bases sitting between them. The CDR3 contains 13 residues. CDR1 MNHNS and CDR2 SASEGT come from the germline V gene. This CDR3 is CASSETDQETQYF. The CDR3 coding sequence is TGTGCCAGCAGTGAGACGGACCAAGAGACCCAGTACTTC.

The genes are TRBV2 and TRBJ1-2; D gene unclear. The germline V and J ends were trimmed by 1 base and 6 bases, with 3 bases remaining between them. The germline CDR1 and CDR2 sequences are SNHLY and FYNNEI. CDR3 size: 11 residues. Written as DNA, the CDR3 is TGTGCCAGCAGTGAAGATGATGGCTACACCTTC. It specifies CASSEDDGYTF.

The genes are TRBV19 and TRBJ1-6; possible D gene TRBD1, 6 bases. With 3 bases removed from V and 0 bases from J, the gap between germline ends came to 12 bases. The germline V gene has CDR1 LNHDA and CDR2 SQIVND (reference sequence). This CDR3 is 17 amino acids long. As DNA, the CDR3 is TGTGCCAGTAGTATTAAACAGGGAAGCTCCTATAATTCACCCCTCCACTTT. This gives the protein CASSIKQGSSYNSPLHF.